Below, 19 T cell receptor beta chains from the same sample are listed, as sequenced in a study of human T cells and chemical hapten exposure. Stated time point: healthy volunteer bleed at 6 weeks. Extraction of total RNA was performed on unfractionated whole blood. One entry per CDR3 protein results from TCRdb running MiXCR on the RACE reads. This sample has around 70,000 distinct CDR3 sequences, with around 6.5% found just once. The source material was whole blood. The source is a female donor in good health. Some clones in this sample may be carry-over from other donors' samples.

This clonotype was seen more than once but under ten times. This rearrangement joins TRBV20-1 to TRBJ2-1, with TRBD2 as a possible D gene (6 bases). The CDR3 is 15 amino acids. Germline CDR1 is DFQATT and CDR2 is SNEGSKA (reference sequence). Trimming stripped 5 bases from V and 8 bases from J, with 22 bases between. This CDR3 is CSALGGRGASDEQFF. The CDR3 DNA follows: TGCAGTGCTTTGGGGGGACGCGGGGCCTCGGATGAGCAGTTCTTC.

This clonotype was detected a few times. V and J are TRBV6-5 and TRBJ2-6, with 7 bases matching TRBD1. V lost 2 bases and J lost 6; bases outside the gene matches: 7. This CDR3 region has 16 residues. The germline gives CDR1 MNHEY, CDR2 SVGAGI. In DNA, the CDR3 is TGTGCCAGCAGTTACGGACAGGTCTTTGAGGCCAACGTCCTGACTTTC. Translated: CASSYGQVFEANVLTF.

This chain connects TRBV6-2 or TRBV6-3 to TRBJ2-3; 7 bases map to TRBD1. CDR1 is MNHEY and CDR2 is SVGEGT in the germline V gene. J gave up 1 base and V 0 bases, and 7 bases lay outside the gene matches. CDR3 length: 17 residues. Written as DNA, the CDR3 is TGTGCCAGCAGTTACTCGGCCAGGGGGTTCGGCACAGATACGCAGTATTTT. It yields the protein CASSYSARGFGTDTQYF.

This clonotype occurred many times. V gene TRBV7-8 combines with J gene TRBJ1-5; no clear D gene. The V gene's germline CDR1 is SGHVS and CDR2 FQNEAQ. This CDR3 region has 18 residues. V was clipped by 1 base and J by 0 bases, with 16 bases between them. DNA of the CDR3: TGTGCCAGCAGCTTAGTAGGGCGTGGGAGCTATAGCAATCAGCCCCAGCATTTT. This gives the protein CASSLVGRGSYSNQPQHF.

Ten or more counts support this clonotype. The rearrangement uses TRBV27 and TRBJ2-7, with D hard to call. V was clipped by 0 bases and J by 2 bases, with 5 bases between them. This CDR3 region has 13 residues. CDR1 and CDR2 (germline): MNHEY, SMNVEV (reference sequence). The chain's CDR3 is CASSLSVTYEQYF. CDR3 nucleotides: TGTGCCAGCAGTTTATCAGTTACCTACGAGCAGTACTTC.

The rearrangement uses TRBV5-6 and TRBJ2-7, with D tentatively TRBD1 or TRBD2 (6 bases each). Germline V gene data show CDR1 as SGHDT and CDR2 as YYEEEE. The CDR3 has 13 residues. V shed 0 bases and J shed 5 bases, with 9 bases lying between them. CDR3 nucleotide sequence: TGTGCCAGCAGCTTGGCCGGGGGCGACGAGCAGTACTTC. Its protein product is CASSLAGGDEQYF.

CDR3 in amino acids: CASSPAAGRARGGELFF. DNA of the CDR3: TGCGCCAGCAGCCCGGCTGCCGGGAGGGCCAGGGGCGGGGAGCTGTTTTTT. V and J are TRBV5-1 and TRBJ2-2, with 8 bases aligning to TRBD2. The ends lost 4 bases at V and 7 bases at J; junction bases unmatched: 15. CDR3 size: 17 residues. Germline V CDR1 and CDR2: SGHRS, YFSETQ.

This clonotype has at least ten counts. The chain joins TRBV29-1 to TRBJ1-2, with D perhaps TRBD1 (6 bases). The CDR3 has 12 amino acids. Trimming stripped 6 bases from V and 4 bases from J, with 12 bases between. Germline V gene data show CDR1 as SQVTM and CDR2 as ANQGSEA. The chain's CDR3 is CSVDGQSYGYTF. In nucleotides, the CDR3 is TGCAGCGTCGACGGACAGTCCTATGGCTACACCTTC.

The gene calls are TRBV5-4 and TRBJ2-5, with TRBD1 identical over 7 bases. CDR3 size: 13 residues. CDR1 SGHNT and CDR2 YYREEE come from the germline V gene (reference sequence). J was trimmed by 2 bases and V by 9 bases; bases with no gene match: 7. The CDR3 sequence: CATTGVAQETQYF. The CDR3 DNA reads as TGTGCCACCACAGGGGTAGCGCAAGAGACCCAGTACTTC.

In this sample, this clonotype turned up many times. The J gene is TRBJ2-1, the V gene TRBV7-2, with D possibly TRBD1 on 5 matching bases. The CDR3 consists of 13 residues. Trimming left V 0 bases short and J 9 bases short, with 9 bases between. CDR1 is SGHTA and CDR2 is FQGNSA in the germline V gene. CDR3 in amino acids: CASSLAGVAEQFF. The CDR3 DNA follows: TGTGCCAGCAGCTTAGCAGGGGTAGCTGAGCAGTTCTTC. Full variable domain (missing parts from reference TRBV7-2 and TRBJ2-1): GAGVSQSPSNKVTEKGKDVELRCDPISGHTALYWYRQSLGQGLEFLIYFQGNSAPDKSGLPSDRFSAERTGGSVSTLTIQRTQQEDSAVYLCASSLAGVAEQFFGPGTRLTVL.

This clonotype has only a few counts. The chain carries TRBV19 and TRBJ2-7, with 7 bases that match TRBD2. J was trimmed by 3 bases and V by 4 bases; bases with no gene match: 9. Germline V CDR1 and CDR2: LNHDA, SQIVND (reference sequence). There are 15 residues in the CDR3. The CDR3 protein is CASSTASAGVYEQYF. The CDR3 bases are TGTGCCAGTAGTACGGCTTCCGCGGGGGTCTACGAGCAGTACTTC. The full variable domain, completed using reference TRBV19 and TRBJ2-7, is DGGITQSPKYLFRKEGQNVTLSCEQNLNHDAMYWYRQDPGQGLRLIYYSQIVNDFQKGDIAEGYSVSREKKESFPLTVTSAQKNPTAFYLCASSTASAGVYEQYFGPGTRLTVT.

This clonotype has ten or more counts. The rearrangement links TRBV7-2 to TRBJ2-3; D uncertain. Germline CDR1 and CDR2: SGHTA and FQGNSA. The CDR3 spans 13 residues. The V end lost 1 base, the J end lost 1 base, and 3 bases lay between the germline ends. In DNA form, the CDR3 reads TGTGCCAGCAGCTTAGGCGGCACAGATACGCAGTATTTT. Its protein product is CASSLGGTDTQYF.

The gene calls are TRBV7-2 and TRBJ1-5, with D possibly TRBD1 on 5 matching bases. V shed 2 bases and J shed 5 bases, with 19 bases lying between them. CDR3 size: 17 residues. Germline V gene lookup returns CDR1 SGHTA and CDR2 FQGNSA. CDR3 bases: TGTGCCAGCAGCTTATATGCTCATATGAGAGGGGATCAGCCCCAGCATTTT. Protein sequence: CASSLYAHMRGDQPQHF.

This clonotype was seen repeatedly, ten times or more. The CDR3, as DNA: TGTGCCAGCAGACGAGACAGGGGAGTAACTGAAGCTTTCTTT. Translation gives CASRRDRGVTEAFF. The chain employs TRBV12-3 or TRBV12-4 and TRBJ1-1; 8 nucleotides agree with TRBD1. CDR3 size: 14 residues. V lost 6 bases to trimming and J lost 5 bases; unmatched junction nucleotides: 8.

This clonotype was seen more than once but under ten times. The rearrangement uses TRBV20-1 and TRBJ2-2; 7 nucleotides line up with TRBD2. CDR3 length: 14 residues. Germline V lookup: CDR1 DFQATT, CDR2 SNEGSKA (reference sequence). The V and J ends lost 3 bases and 11 bases, in that order; junction bases with no gene match: 12. CDR3 nucleotide sequence: TGCAGTGCTAGTCCCGGGACTACGCAGGGCGAGCTGTTTTTT. This encodes CSASPGTTQGELFF.

The chain uses TRBV7-9 and TRBJ2-3; 7 bases are a match to TRBD2. The length of the CDR3 is 14 residues. Germline loops: CDR1 SEHNR, CDR2 FQNEAQ (reference sequence). Trimming cost V 5 bases and J 10 bases; bases outside gene matches: 12. Here the CDR3 DNA reads TGTGCCAGCAGCCAAGGTGGGGGGGGAACACCGCAGTATTTT. This gives the protein CASSQGGGGTPQYF.

This clonotype was detected ten times or more. The J gene is TRBJ2-5, the V gene TRBV6-6; tentatively, D is TRBD1 (6 bases). V gave up 9 bases and J gave up 5 bases, with 10 bases separating them. Germline V gene lookup returns CDR1 MNHNY and CDR2 SVGAGI (reference sequence). This CDR3 spans 11 amino acids. The CDR3 region is CASGTTETQYF. The CDR3 DNA is TGTGCCAGTGGGACAACGGAGACCCAGTACTTC.

This rearrangement joins TRBV27 to TRBJ1-3; D gene unclear. The CDR3 is 17 amino acids. The V gene lost 6 bases and the J gene lost 0 bases, with 18 bases spanning the gap. Germline V CDR1 and CDR2: MNHEY, SMNVEV (reference sequence). CDR3 loop: CASRSMYGPASGNTIYF. The CDR3 DNA is TGTGCCAGCAGAAGCATGTATGGTCCTGCCTCTGGAAACACCATATATTTT.

In this sample, this clonotype turned up many times. The rearrangement links TRBV5-1 to TRBJ2-4, with D perhaps TRBD1 (6 bases). Looked up from germline, CDR1 is SGHRS and CDR2 is YFSETQ. This CDR3 has 15 residues. V dropped 3 bases and J dropped 6 bases, with 16 bases sitting between them. CDR3: CASSWVPGQGNIQYF. The CDR3 DNA follows: TGCGCCAGCAGCTGGGTACCGGGACAAGGAAACATTCAGTACTTC.